Below, 3 T cell receptor beta chains from the same sample are listed, as sequenced in a study of blood T cell repertoires in COVID-19. TCRdb keeps only in-frame clones here, not all; method: immunoSEQ multiplex PCR. In the table there are 55,000 to 90,000 clones, more than 75% of which are singletons. The sequenced material came from peripheral blood. The receptors stem from a human donor in a cohort sampled during active COVID-19.

This chain connects TRBV6-5 to TRBJ2-1; the D gene is possibly TRBD2 (6 bases). Germline V CDR1 and CDR2: MNHEY, SVGAGI. The CDR3 covers 15 residues. Deletions cut 0 bases from V and 7 bases from J, with 13 bases between. In nucleotides, the CDR3 is TGTGCCAGCAGTTACTCCCGGGAGCGGATAAATGAGCAGTTCTTC. This gives the protein CASSYSRERINEQFF.

This clone appeared once. V and J are TRBV5-4 and TRBJ1-4, with no clear D. Germline CDR1 and CDR2: SGHNT and YYREEE (reference sequence). V was trimmed by 5 bases and J by 5 bases, leaving 16 bases between them. The CDR3 has 15 amino acids. The CDR3 DNA is TGTGCCAGCAGTCGGGCGGGTCTTCCCAATGAAAAACTGTTTTTT. Translation gives CASSRAGLPNEKLFF.

This chain joins TRBV12-3 or TRBV12-4 and TRBJ1-5, with a tentative D call TRBD1 (6 bases). V was shortened by 6 bases and J by 3 bases, with 9 bases between the two germline ends. The CDR3 spans 13 residues. This chain's CDR3 is CASRDSYNQPQHF. DNA for the CDR3: TGTGCCAGCAGGGACAGCTACAATCAGCCCCAGCATTTT.